A single T cell receptor beta chain is shown here with its context. Its antigen is not known. The authors sequenced TCR beta from blood CD8+ and CD4+ T cells. Negative magnetic isolation gave CD8+ and CD4+ cells; FACS enriched CD8+ TEMRA. The data derive from a study of CD8 T cells in Susac syndrome. Study-wide points: Where Susac syndrome CD4+ T cell repertoires were concerned, no clonal expansion was evident.

Random hexamers served to reverse transcribe about 0.45 to 1 ug RNA. By means of immunoSEQ multiplex PCR, TCR beta CDR3 spanning 54 Vbeta and 13 Jbeta underwent amplification. TCRdb itself ran the immunoSEQ multiplex PCR reads through MiXCR, one entry per CDR3 protein. This sample carries roughly 130,000 distinct CDR3 sequences, around 96% of them seen once, and the ten largest clones take roughly 0.14%. Germline assignment: CDR1 KGHSH and CDR2 LQKENI. The J segment lost 4 bases and the V segment lost 3 bases, leaving 2 bases of the junction unmatched. The CDR3 consists of 16 residues. The chain recombines TRBV18 with TRBJ2-6; TRBD1 aligns across 11 bases. The receptor comes from a human donor with Susac syndrome. The sequencing input was CD4+ T cells from PBMCs. CDR3 DNA: TGTGCCAGCTCACCGGACAGGGGGCAAGGGGCCAACGTCCTGACTTTC. Translating gives CASSPDRGQGANVLTF. The variable domain in full, completed from reference TRBV18 and TRBJ2-6, reads NAGVMQNPRHLVRRRGQEARLRCSPMKGHSHVYWYRQLPEEGLKFMVYLQKENIIDESGMPKERFSAEFPKEGPSILRIQQVVRGDSAAYFCASSPDRGQGANVLTFGAGSRLTVL.